What follows describes a single TCR beta chain. The antigen remains unidentified. The data originate from a study of siplizumab effects on memory and regulatory T cells. The study's findings and limits: Mappable CD4+ clones that were alloreactive averaged 68.8% Treg-derived with siplizumab versus approximately 30% in controls.

Clones were sequenced by immunoSEQ multiplex PCR, and TCRdb holds only the in-frame ones, with some missing. The sample includes tens of thousands of clones, roughly 87% of them seen just once. The V gene's germline CDR1 is MNHEY and CDR2 SMNVEV (reference sequence). Losses at the gene ends were 3 bases for V and 2 bases for J; bases not matched to a gene: 1. The CDR3 extends over 13 amino acids. The J gene is TRBJ2-7, the V gene TRBV27, with 7 positions matching TRBD2. The clonotype originates from a human donor in good health. Material: naive CD8+ T cells sorted from blood. This chain's CDR3 is CASSLGGTYEQYF. CDR3 nucleotides: TGTGCCAGCAGTTTGGGGGGGACCTACGAGCAGTACTTC.